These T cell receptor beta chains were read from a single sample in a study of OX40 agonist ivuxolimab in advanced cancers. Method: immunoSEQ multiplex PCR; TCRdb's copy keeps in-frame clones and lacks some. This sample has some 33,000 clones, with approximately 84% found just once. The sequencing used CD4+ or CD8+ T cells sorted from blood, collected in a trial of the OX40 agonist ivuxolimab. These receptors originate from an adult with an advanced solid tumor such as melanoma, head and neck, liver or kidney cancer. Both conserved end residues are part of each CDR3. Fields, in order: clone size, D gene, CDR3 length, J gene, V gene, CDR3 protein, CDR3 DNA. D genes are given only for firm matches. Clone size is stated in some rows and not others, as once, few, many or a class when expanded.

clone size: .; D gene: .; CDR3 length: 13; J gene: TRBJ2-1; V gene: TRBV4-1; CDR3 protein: CASSQAGNNEQFF; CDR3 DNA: TGCGCCAGCAGCCAAGCGGGAAACAATGAGCAGTTCTTC
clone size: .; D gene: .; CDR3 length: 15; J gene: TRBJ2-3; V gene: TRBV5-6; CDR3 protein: CASSLAYQSTDTQYF; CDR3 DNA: TGTGCCAGCAGCTTGGCCTACCAAAGCACAGATACGCAGTATTTT
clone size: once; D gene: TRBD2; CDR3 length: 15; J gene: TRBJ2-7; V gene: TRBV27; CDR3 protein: CASRRTSGRQYEQYF; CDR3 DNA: TGTGCCAGCAGGCGGACTAGCGGGAGGCAATACGAGCAGTACTTC
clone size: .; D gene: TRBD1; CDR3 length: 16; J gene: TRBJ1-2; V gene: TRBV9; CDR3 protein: CASSVESQGGNYGYTF; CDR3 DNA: TGTGCCAGCAGCGTAGAAAGTCAGGGGGGTAACTATGGCTACACCTTC
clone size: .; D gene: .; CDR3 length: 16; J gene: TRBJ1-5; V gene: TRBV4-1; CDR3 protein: CASSQEGRGNNQPQHF; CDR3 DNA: TGCGCCAGCAGCCAAGAGGGTCGGGGGAACAATCAGCCCCAGCATTTT
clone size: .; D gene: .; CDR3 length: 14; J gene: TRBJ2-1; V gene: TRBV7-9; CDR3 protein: CASSPPQGGNEQFF; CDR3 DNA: TGTGCCAGCAGCCCGCCGCAAGGGGGCAATGAGCAGTTCTTC
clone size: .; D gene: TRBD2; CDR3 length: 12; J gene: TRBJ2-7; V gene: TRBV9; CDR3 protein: CASSPGGVEQYF; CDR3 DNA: TGTGCCAGCAGCCCCGGGGGGGTCGAGCAGTACTTC
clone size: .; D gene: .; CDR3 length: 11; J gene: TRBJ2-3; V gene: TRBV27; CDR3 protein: CASSLYGTQYF; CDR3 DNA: TGTGCCAGCAGTTTATACGGTACGCAGTATTTT
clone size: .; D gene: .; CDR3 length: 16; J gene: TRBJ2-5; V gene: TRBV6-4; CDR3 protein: CASSPSGVRGPVTQYF; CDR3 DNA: TGTGCCAGCAGTCCCTCAGGGGTGCGGGGGCCTGTAACCCAGTACTTC
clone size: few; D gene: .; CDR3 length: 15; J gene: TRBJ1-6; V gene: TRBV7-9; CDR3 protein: CASSPTGLPHPPLHF; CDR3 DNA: TGTGCCAGCAGCCCGACAGGCTTGCCTCATCCACCCCTCCACTTT
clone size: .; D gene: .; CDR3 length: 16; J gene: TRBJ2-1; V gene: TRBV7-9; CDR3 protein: CASSLGSVSSYNEQFF; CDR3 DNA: TGTGCCAGCAGCTTAGGAAGCGTCAGCTCCTACAATGAGCAGTTCTTC
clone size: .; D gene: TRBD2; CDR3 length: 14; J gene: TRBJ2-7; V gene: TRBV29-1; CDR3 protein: CSVEGAGENYEQYF; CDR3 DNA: TGCAGCGTTGAAGGCGCGGGAGAGAATTACGAGCAGTACTTC
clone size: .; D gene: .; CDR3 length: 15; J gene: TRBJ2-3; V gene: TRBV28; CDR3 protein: CASSLTRDLTDTQYF; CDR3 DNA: TGTGCCAGCAGTTTAACCCGGGACCTCACAGATACGCAGTATTTT
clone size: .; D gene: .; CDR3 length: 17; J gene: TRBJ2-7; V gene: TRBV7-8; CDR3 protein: CASSLDEVGYTSYEQYF; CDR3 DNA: TGTGCCAGCAGCTTAGATGAGGTTGGGTATACCTCCTACGAGCAGTACTTC
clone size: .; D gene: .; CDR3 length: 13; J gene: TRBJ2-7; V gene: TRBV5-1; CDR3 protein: CASSTGDSYEQYF; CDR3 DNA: TGCGCCAGTTCGACAGGAGACTCCTACGAGCAGTACTTC
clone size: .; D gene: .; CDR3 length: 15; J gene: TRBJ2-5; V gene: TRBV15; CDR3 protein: CATSRDGTSAETQYF; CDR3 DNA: TGTGCCACCAGCAGAGACGGGACCTCAGCGGAGACCCAGTACTTC
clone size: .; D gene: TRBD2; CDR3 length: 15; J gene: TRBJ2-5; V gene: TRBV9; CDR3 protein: CASSRRTSGKKTQYF; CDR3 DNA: TGTGCCAGCAGCAGGCGGACTAGCGGGAAGAAGACCCAGTACTTC
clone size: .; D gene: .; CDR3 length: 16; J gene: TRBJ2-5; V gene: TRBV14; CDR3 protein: CASSQAGGGYKETQYF; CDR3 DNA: TGTGCCAGCAGCCAAGCGGGAGGGGGCTATAAAGAGACCCAGTACTTC
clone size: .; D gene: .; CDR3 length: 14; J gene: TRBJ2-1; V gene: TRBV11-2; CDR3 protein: CASSFGSSYNEQFF; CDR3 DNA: TGTGCCAGCAGTTTTGGGAGCTCCTACAATGAGCAGTTCTTC
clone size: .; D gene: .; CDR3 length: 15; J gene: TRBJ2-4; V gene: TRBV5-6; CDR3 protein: CASSLAGRAKNIQYF; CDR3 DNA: TGTGCCAGCAGCTTGGCCGGACGGGCCAAAAACATTCAGTACTTC
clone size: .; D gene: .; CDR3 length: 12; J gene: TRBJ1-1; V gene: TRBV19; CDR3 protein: CASARGDTEAFF; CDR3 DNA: TGTGCCAGCGCCAGAGGGGACACTGAAGCTTTCTTT
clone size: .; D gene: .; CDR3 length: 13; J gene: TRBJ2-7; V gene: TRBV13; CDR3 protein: CASSLVSAYEQYF; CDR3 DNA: TGTGCCAGCAGCTTAGTTTCAGCCTACGAGCAGTACTTC
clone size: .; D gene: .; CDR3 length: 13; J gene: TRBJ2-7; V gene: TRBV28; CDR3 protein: CASSFWGSYEQYF; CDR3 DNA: TGTGCCAGCAGTTTTTGGGGCTCCTACGAGCAGTACTTC
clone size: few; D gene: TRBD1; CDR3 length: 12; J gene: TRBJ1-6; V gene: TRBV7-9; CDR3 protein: CASSFTGAPLHF; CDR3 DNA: TGTGCCAGCAGCTTTACAGGGGCACCCCTCCACTTT